This record looks at one T cell receptor (beta chain) sequence and its context. The target antigen is unknown. Primers: 60 Vbeta forward and 13 Jbeta reverse. Profiled with immunoSEQ multiplex PCR; TCRdb holds only in-frame clones, not every one. The table lists 150,000 to 200,000 clones, 82% of them singletons. The sample originates from a study of cytomegalovirus exposure and HLA in healthy donors. The overall study: The Caucasian-associated ancestry cluster contained approximately 81% of the 300 to 400 genotyped donors. Study-wide results and limits: In an earlier analysis, in some 600 donors, most V segments appeared productive either ~90% or ~30% of the time.

The V end lost 2 bases, the J end lost 2 bases, and 14 bases lay between the germline ends. The CDR3 contains 15 residues. The V gene's germline CDR1 is GTSNPN and CDR2 SVGIG (reference sequence). This TCR was sampled from a girl aged 2 to 10 in good health and CMV-seropositive. Sequenced: PBMCs. V usage is TRBV30 and J usage is TRBJ2-3; D not resolved. The CDR3, as DNA: TGTGCCTGGAGTTTTGTTGGCTCCTTCACAGATACGCAGTATTTT. Translation: CAWSFVGSFTDTQYF.